One sample yielded the 24 T cell receptor beta chains listed below, sequenced in a study of glioma-infiltrating T cells. Amplification of TCR alpha and beta CDR3 regions from RNA used iRepertoire nested multiplex PCR. One entry per CDR3 protein results from TCRdb running MiXCR on the multiplex PCR reads. The profile covers over 80,000 distinct CDR3 sequences, with 35% to 50% appearing a single time and 35% to 45% taken by the ten largest. The material sequenced was glioma tissue, nonneoplastic brain tissue, or PBMCs (not recorded which). The receptors derive from a human donor with low-grade glioma or glioblastoma, undergoing nonglioma brain surgery, or in good health (not recorded which).

Points on this clonotype: A junction end diverges from the germline sequence, so it may reflect a read error. V gene TRBV12-5 combines with J gene TRBJ2-7; maybe TRBD2 (5 bases). CDR3 length: 13 amino acids. Germline assignment: CDR1 LGHNT and CDR2 FRNRAP. CDR3 amino acids: CASGNGLYYKQYF. CDR3 coding DNA: TGTGCTAGCGGGAACGGACTGTACTACAAGCAGTACTTC.

Ten or more counts support this clonotype. The J gene is TRBJ1-3, the V gene TRBV7-2; TRBD1 matches at 7 bases. The junction had 11 bases not matched to a gene; V was cut back by 2 bases and J by 4 bases. The CDR3 length is 17 residues. Germline values: CDR1 SGHTA, CDR2 FQGNSA. This chain's CDR3 is CASSLILTRQGGNTIYF. DNA of the CDR3: TGTGCCAGCAGCTTAATTCTTACGAGACAGGGAGGAAACACCATATATTTT.

V is TRBV5-1 and J is TRBJ2-2, with no clear D. Germline V gene sequence: CDR1 SGHRS, CDR2 YFSETQ. Trimming pared 0 bases from V and 0 bases from J, leaving 6 bases between. The CDR3 totals 15 residues. The CDR3: CASSLDLANTGELFF. The CDR3 bases are TGCGCCAGCAGCTTGGATCTAGCGAACACCGGGGAGCTGTTTTTT.

This chain uses TRBV11-3 with TRBJ2-7, with TRBD2 matching over 8 bases. The J call may be mistaken, given a closer DNA end match to TRBJ2-1. Germline V gene sequence: CDR1 SGHNT, CDR2 YENEEA. This CDR3 spans 16 amino acids. The CDR3: CASSSGGLVGVGEQFF. CDR3 in DNA: TGTGCCAGCAGCTCTGGGGGACTAGTGGGAGTGGGGGAGCAGTTCTTC.

As regards this clonotype: A much larger clone differs by one base, so this may be a read error. The genes are TRBV18 and TRBJ1-6; 8 nucleotides match TRBD1. Germline V CDR1 and CDR2: KGHSH, LQKENI. The CDR3 has 17 residues. With 6 bases clipped from V and 4 bases from J, the junction kept 11 bases outside the gene matches. CDR3 region: CASSPLQGQEYNSPLHF. In DNA form, the CDR3 reads TGTGCCAGCTCGCCCCTTCAGGGACAGGAATATAATTCACCCCTCCACTTT.

As regards this clonotype: This may be a read error, as it is one base from a much larger clone. The chain links TRBV6-1 to TRBJ1-1; the D gene is possibly TRBD1 (6 bases). This CDR3 is built from 14 residues. Germline V lookup: CDR1 MNHNS, CDR2 SASEGT. The CDR3 sequence: CANRDGGLNTEAFF. The CDR3 DNA is TGCGCCAACAGGGACGGAGGACTGAACACTGAAGCTTTCTTT.

The J gene is TRBJ2-1, the V gene TRBV20-1; 13 nucleotides agree with TRBD2. Germline loops: CDR1 DFQATT, CDR2 SNEGSKA (reference sequence). Trimming took 0 bases from V and 7 from J; bases not matched to a gene: 9. The CDR3 is 17 amino acids. DNA for the CDR3: TGCAGTGCTAGAGATCGAGGGGGACTAGCGGGAAGGAATGAGCAGTTCTTC. This translates into CSARDRGGLAGRNEQFF.

The table lists this clonotype with many counts. The V and J genes are TRBV9 and TRBJ2-3, with no clear D. The CDR3 runs 16 residues. In germline, CDR1 is SGDLS, CDR2 YYNGEE. V shed 0 bases and J shed 4 bases, with 15 bases lying between them. The CDR3 reads CASSVGTDPDADTQYF. DNA for the CDR3: TGTGCCAGCAGCGTAGGTACCGACCCCGACGCAGATACGCAGTATTTT.

There are many counts of this clonotype. This CDR3 reads CASSSLSWTSSSYEQYF. For the CDR3, the DNA is TGTGCCAGCAGTTCCTTATCATGGACTAGCTCCTCCTACGAGCAGTACTTC. V gene TRBV28 combines with J gene TRBJ2-7; 8 positions agree with TRBD2. Germline CDR1 and CDR2: MDHEN and SYDVKM. This CDR3 is built from 17 residues. V gave up 4 bases and J gave up 0 bases; unmatched junction bases: 11.

This clonotype was observed at least ten times. The DNA for the CDR3 is TGCGCCAGCAGCGTGGGACAGGGCAATCAGCCCCAGCATTTT. Translated, it gives CASSVGQGNQPQHF. The rearrangement uses TRBV5-1 and TRBJ1-5; TRBD1 matches at 8 bases. Unmatched junction bases numbered 2, after V lost 4 bases and J lost 2 bases. The CDR3 is 14 residues long. Germline assignment: CDR1 SGHRS and CDR2 YFSETQ.

The V call is TRBV24-1, the J call TRBJ2-3; 9 bases line up with TRBD1. Germline-derived CDR1 and CDR2 are KGHDR and SFDVKD. V trimming: 6 bases; J trimming: 6 bases; junction bases outside the gene matches: 9. CDR3 length: 15 amino acids. The CDR3 DNA is TGTGCCACCAGTTATTCCGGGACAGGGCAGGATACGCAGTATTTT. As protein: CATSYSGTGQDTQYF.

This clonotype appeared many times. This rearrangement joins TRBV20-1 to TRBJ1-3; 7 nucleotides line up with TRBD1. This CDR3 is built from 19 residues. The germline V gene has CDR1 DFQATT and CDR2 SNEGSKA (reference sequence). The ends lost 1 base at V and 2 bases at J; junction bases unmatched: 17. The CDR3 spells CSARAPGGLTGATGNTIYF. CDR3 nucleotides: TGCAGTGCTAGAGCCCCAGGAGGGCTTACAGGGGCTACTGGAAACACCATATATTTT.

Points on this clonotype: At one end, the junction sequence differs from germline, possibly due to a read error. The V gene is TRBV6-2 or TRBV6-3, the J gene TRBJ2-1; 10 bases match TRBD2. Germline CDR1 reads MNHEY; CDR2 reads SVGEGT. The CDR3 length is 16 residues. The CDR3 nucleotides are TGTGCCAGCATGGGGACTAGCGCTCCTACCTACAATGTGCAGTTCTTC. Translating it yields CASMGTSAPTYNVQFF.

About this clonotype: This likely comes from a read error, as the CDR3 has no conserved phenylalanine or tryptophan at its end. The V and J genes are TRBV28 and TRBJ2-1; 10 bases fit TRBD1. V lost 6 bases, J lost 13 bases, and 15 bases stayed unmatched. The germline gives CDR1 MDHEN, CDR2 SYDVKM. The CDR3 spans 15 residues. The CDR3 reads CASSSTGQGKETQFL. CDR3 nucleotides: TGTGCCAGCAGCTCGACGGGACAGGGGAAAGAGACCCAGTTCCTC.

The V call is TRBV28, the J call TRBJ2-3, with a weak D call TRBD2 (6 bases). CDR1 MDHEN and CDR2 SYDVKM come from the germline V gene. The CDR3 has 19 amino acids. Trimming removed 1 base at V and 4 bases at J, with 24 bases between. The CDR3 sequence is CASSLYGGARGALADTQYF. The CDR3 coding sequence is TGTGCCAGCAGTTTATACGGGGGAGCGAGGGGCGCCTTGGCAGATACGCAGTATTTT.

The table lists this clonotype with many counts. This chain links TRBV18 with TRBJ2-1, with 7 bases identical to TRBD1. The V gene end was trimmed by 3 bases and the J gene end by 0 bases; junction bases not matched to a gene: 8. The CDR3 has 17 residues. The germline V gene encodes CDR1 KGHSH and CDR2 LQKENI. The CDR3 coding sequence is TGTGCCAGCTCACCTTTGGACAGGTCGAGCTCCTACAATGAGCAGTTCTTC. This translates into CASSPLDRSSSYNEQFF.

Concerning this clonotype itself: The conserved phenylalanine or tryptophan is not found at the CDR3 terminus, so this likely reflects a read error. The chain combines TRBV20-1 with TRBJ1-2; 8 bases line up with TRBD1. Per the germline V gene, CDR1 is DFQATT and CDR2 is SNEGSKA (reference sequence). The V segment lost 4 bases and the J segment 2 bases; nucleotides outside the gene matches: 6. This CDR3 has 14 residues. The CDR3 DNA reads TGCAGTGCTAAGCAGGGGGCACAAAACTATGGCTACACCCTC. This translates into CSAKQGAQNYGYTL.

A note on this clonotype: A much bigger clone sits one base away, suggesting this may be a read error. This chain uses TRBV19 with TRBJ2-1, with D tentatively TRBD2 (6 bases). Between the trimmed V and J ends, which lost 3 bases and 9 bases, there was a span of 18 bases. Germline V gene data show CDR1 as LNHDA and CDR2 as SQIVND (reference sequence). This CDR3 contains 15 residues. The CDR3 sequence: CASSISRGYGGEQFF. CDR3 bases: TGTGCCAGTAGTATTAGCCGGGGGTACGGAGGTGAGCAGTTCTTC.

On this clonotype itself: Sequence at one end of the junction differs from germline and may be a read error. V is TRBV3-1 and J is TRBJ1-1; 9 nucleotides match TRBD1. Germline CDR1 is LGHDT and CDR2 is YNNKEL (reference sequence). This CDR3 contains 14 residues. DNA for the CDR3: TGTGCCAGAAGCCGTACGGACAGGGGAACTGAAGCTTTCTTT. Encoded protein: CARSRTDRGTEAFF.

This clonotype showed up many times. This chain connects TRBV11-3 to TRBJ2-3, with TRBD2 as a possible D gene (6 bases). Germline-derived CDR1 and CDR2 are SGHNT and YENEEA. This CDR3 contains 15 residues. Between the trimmed V and J ends, which lost 6 bases and 1 base, there was a span of 14 bases. In DNA, the CDR3 is TGTGCCAGCAGGGCCCGGCGGAGGGGCACAGATACGCAGTATTTT. Residues: CASRARRRGTDTQYF.

The V gene is TRBV9, the J gene TRBJ2-6; D is unclear. Germline-derived CDR1 and CDR2 are SGDLS and YYNGEE. The CDR3 consists of 17 residues. Trimming left V 4 bases short and J 0 bases short, with 14 bases between. The DNA for the CDR3 is TGTGCCAGCAGCCCCCGCTGGGGTCCCTCTGGGGCCAACGTCCTGACTTTC. This gives the protein CASSPRWGPSGANVLTF.

Turning to this clonotype: Mismatch with germline at one junction end may stem from a read error. The chain combines TRBV15 with TRBJ2-3; D perhaps matches TRBD1 (6 bases). The germline V gene encodes CDR1 LNHNV and CDR2 YYDKDF (reference sequence). This CDR3 has 16 amino acids. The CDR3 here is CATSREGHMKTDTQYF. CDR3 coding DNA: TGTGCCACCAGTAGAGAGGGACATATGAAAACAGATACGCAGTATTTT.

Turning to this clonotype: One end of the junction does not line up with germline, which may come from a read error. The chain uses TRBV7-9 and TRBJ2-5, with D possibly being TRBD1 or TRBD2 (5 bases each). CDR1 is SEHNR and CDR2 is FQNEAQ in the germline V gene (reference sequence). The CDR3 extends over 14 amino acids. This chain's CDR3 is CASSQESRGETQYF. Here the CDR3 DNA reads TGCGCCAGCAGCCAAGAAAGCCGAGGGGAGACGCAGTACTTC.

This clonotype was seen many times. The genes are TRBV6-1 and TRBJ2-5; 8 bases match TRBD1. V trimming: 6 bases; J trimming: 5 bases; junction bases outside the gene matches: 11. The CDR3 extends over 15 amino acids. Germline lookup yields CDR1 MNHNS and CDR2 SASEGT. The CDR3 DNA is TGTGCCAGCAGCCCGGCAGGGGGCATTTTTGAGACCCAGTACTTC. Protein product: CASSPAGGIFETQYF.